This TCR beta chain was captured by sequencing in a study of identical twins. As for this clonotype: Its antigen is currently unknown.

Study-wide results and caveats: Out-of-frame alpha sequences shared by twins showed excess low generation probability. Cord blood's abundant beta clonotypes had fewer insertions, unlike memory repertoires.

V lost 3 bases and J lost 1, with 7 bases in between. CDR1 and CDR2 from the germline V gene are SGDLS and YYNGEE. The CDR3 runs to 13 residues. TCRdb re-called the 5' RACE reads with MiXCR, one entry per CDR3 protein. In the table there are under 300,000 distinct CDR3 sequences, 6.5% of which are singletons. This sample also belongs to another study, concerning T cells expressing NK-cell markers.

Sequenced material: CD8+ T cells sorted from blood. The rearrangement uses TRBV9 and TRBJ1-1; D gene unclear. This TCR came from a woman younger than 35 in good health. Written as DNA, the CDR3 is TGTGCCAGCAGCGGTCGGCAGAACACTGAAGCTTTCTTT. It codes for CASSGRQNTEAFF.